These T cell receptor beta chains were read from a single sample in a study of blood T cell repertoires in COVID-19. The table came from immunoSEQ multiplex PCR; TCRdb's copy has only in-frame clones and leaves some out. The sample has about 670,000 clones; 70% to 90% are singletons. Sequencing was done on a sample of peripheral blood. Every receptor here comes from a woman in her late teens or twenties with acute or convalescent COVID-19. The CDR3 runs from the conserved cysteine through the conserved F or W. The D gene is left open where the match is weak.

CDR3 DNA | CDR3 protein | J gene | D gene | V gene
TGCGCCAGCAGTCGAATCTCCATGGGGGGTAGATGGTGGGGGAATCAGCCCCAGCATTTT | CASSRISMGGRWWGNQPQHF | TRBJ1-5 | - | TRBV23-1
TGTGCCAGTAGTATAGATCCCCGGGACAGGGCTTTTTTTATGAGGAACACTGAAGCTTTCTTT | CASSIDPRDRAFFMRNTEAFF | TRBJ1-1 | TRBD1 | TRBV19
TGTGCCAGCAGTGTCACACAAGGAGCTGAAGCTTTCTTT | CASSVTQGAEAFF | TRBJ1-1 | - | TRBV12-3/TRBV12-4
TGTGCCAGCAGTCTTACCGGGACTACCACAGATACGCAGTATTTT | CASSLTGTTTDTQYF | TRBJ2-3 | TRBD2 | TRBV27
TGCGCCAGCAGCTTGGCTACAGGGGGAGAAAACACTGAAGCTTTCTTT | CASSLATGGENTEAFF | TRBJ1-1 | TRBD1 | TRBV5-1
TGTGCCAGCAGTTTTGCTAAGGGGGCGCCGGACGAGCAGTACTTC | CASSFAKGAPDEQYF | TRBJ2-7 | TRBD1 | TRBV28
TGTGCCAGCAGCCGGACAGGGGGAGGGGAGACCCAGTACTTC | CASSRTGGGETQYF | TRBJ2-5 | TRBD1 | TRBV7-3
TGTGCCAGCAGTGAAGCGAGGGGGGGCTTCTATGGCTACACCTTC | CASSEARGGFYGYTF | TRBJ1-2 | - | TRBV6-1
TGCGCCAGCAGCCAAGGCAGGGTTGGGAATGGCTACACCTTC | CASSQGRVGNGYTF | TRBJ1-2 | - | TRBV4-1
TGTGCCAGTAGCCGCAAGGACAGGGGAAATGGCTACACCTTC | CASSRKDRGNGYTF | TRBJ1-2 | TRBD1 | TRBV19
TGCGCCAGCAGCTGGGCTAGCGGGGATGGGGAGACCCAGTACTTC | CASSWASGDGETQYF | TRBJ2-5 | TRBD2 | TRBV5-1
TGTGCCAGCAGCCCAACCCGTCCGGGACAGGGAGTAGATACGCAGTATTTT | CASSPTRPGQGVDTQYF | TRBJ2-3 | TRBD1 | TRBV5-4
TGTGCCAGCAGCTTGTTTCTAGCCGGCTACGAGCAGTACTTC | CASSLFLAGYEQYF | TRBJ2-7 | - | TRBV5-6
TGTGCCAGCAGCCAAGAGACACCTTACTATGGCTACACCTTC | CASSQETPYYGYTF | TRBJ1-2 | - | TRBV3-1/TRBV3-2
TGCAGTGCTAGTCGGGGGGTTAATGAAAAACTGTTTTTT | CSASRGVNEKLFF | TRBJ1-4 | - | TRBV20-1
TGTGCCAGCAGCTCGGGGCTAGCGATCACAGATACGCAGTATTTT | CASSSGLAITDTQYF | TRBJ2-3 | - | TRBV7-2
TGTGCCAGCAGCTTCCGGGACAGGGAGGGGATGGGTGGCTACACCTTC | CASSFRDREGMGGYTF | TRBJ1-2 | TRBD1 | TRBV7-2
TGTGCCAGTAGTCATCACCGGGACAGCCAGCGAAAGGGTCGGGAAAAACTGTTTTTT | CASSHHRDSQRKGREKLFF | TRBJ1-4 | TRBD1 | TRBV19